Following are 8 T cell receptor beta chains from one sample sequenced in a study of shared clonotypes between healthy human individuals. Using immunoSEQ multiplex PCR, the repertoire was profiled, and TCRdb retains in-frame clones only, with some absent. The data contain hundreds of thousands of clones, under 80% of them singletons. Sequencing used memory CD4+ T cells sorted from blood. The subset was: CD45RA-negative fraction. All receptors come from a woman in her 30s in good health.

In this sample, this clone turned up once. The chain couples TRBV9 to TRBJ2-7; no definite D call. The CDR3 has 13 residues. Germline V gene data show CDR1 as SGDLS and CDR2 as YYNGEE. V shed 0 bases and J shed 2 bases, with 6 bases lying between them. The CDR3 nucleotides are TGTGCCAGCAGCGTAGGGATTACCTACGAGCAGTACTTC. It is translated as CASSVGITYEQYF.

The chain joins TRBV15 to TRBJ2-5; TRBD1 matches at 9 bases. Germline V lookup: CDR1 LNHNV, CDR2 YYDKDF (reference sequence). The V and J ends lost 3 bases and 0 bases, in that order; junction bases with no gene match: 11. The CDR3 has 18 residues. The CDR3 region is CATSRERTGGEDQETQYF. CDR3 DNA sequence: TGTGCCACCAGCAGGGAGCGTACAGGGGGCGAGGACCAAGAGACCCAGTACTTC.

In nucleotides, the CDR3 is TGTGCCAGCACAACTCGGGACATAGGATATGAGCAGTTCTTC. Encoded protein: CASTTRDIGYEQFF. The J gene is TRBJ2-1, the V gene TRBV7-8; D is possibly TRBD1 (6 bases). Germline-derived CDR1 and CDR2 are SGHVS and FQNEAQ. This CDR3 has 14 amino acids. V was cut by 7 bases and J by 8 bases, with 18 bases left in between.

The V gene is TRBV5-1, the J gene TRBJ1-4; possibly TRBD1 for D (6 bases). This CDR3 comprises 14 residues. With 4 bases removed from V and 5 bases from J, the gap between germline ends came to 12 bases. Germline CDR1 SGHRS, CDR2 YFSETQ. The CDR3 loop reads CASSRDTSNEKLFF. In DNA form, the CDR3 reads TGCGCCAGCAGCCGGGACACGTCAAATGAAAAACTGTTTTTT.

The CDR3 DNA reads as TGTGCCAGCAGACTAGCGGGGGGAGATACGCAGTATTTT. This gives the protein CASRLAGGDTQYF. The chain carries TRBV27 and TRBJ2-3; 12 bases line up with TRBD2. The V gene's germline CDR1 is MNHEY and CDR2 SMNVEV (reference sequence). Trimming removed 6 bases from V and 5 bases from J; junction bases left unmatched: 0. The CDR3 runs to 13 residues.

Worth noting for this clone: The identical CDR3 is also encoded by other nucleotide sequences in the sample. The chain links TRBV11-2 to TRBJ2-7, with no clear D. CDR3 size: 13 residues. V lost 0 bases, J lost 3 bases, and 6 bases lay in between. The germline V gene has CDR1 SGHAT and CDR2 FQNNGV. The CDR3 bases are TGTGCCAGCAGCTTAGATCGGGTCTACGAGCAGTACTTC. Translating gives CASSLDRVYEQYF.

The V call is TRBV27, the J call TRBJ2-1; D remains unclear. This CDR3 region has 11 residues. Germline loops: CDR1 MNHEY, CDR2 SMNVEV (reference sequence). V gave up 6 bases and J gave up 10 bases, with 10 bases separating them. Written as DNA, the CDR3 is TGTGCCAGCAGCCGCGGCTGGGAGCAGTTCTTC. Its translation: CASSRGWEQFF.

V and J are TRBV5-1 and TRBJ2-5, with 7 bases lining up with TRBD2. Germline V gene sequence: CDR1 SGHRS, CDR2 YFSETQ. The CDR3 is 14 amino acids. V was clipped by 4 bases and J by 4 bases; unmatched bases: 7. DNA of the CDR3: TGCGCCAGCAGCCGACTAGCCGGGTCAGAGACCCAGTACTTC. It encodes CASSRLAGSETQYF.